The 16 T cell receptor beta chains reported below all come from one sample, sequenced in a study of cytomegalovirus exposure and HLA in healthy donors. The PCR contained 60 Vbeta and 13 Jbeta primers. Sequenced by immunoSEQ multiplex PCR; TCRdb stores in-frame clones only, minus some. The sample has approximately 190,000 clones, 82% seen once; the top ten hold 6% to 8%. The sample comprised PBMCs. All receptors derive from a woman in her 50s in good health and CMV-seropositive.

The chain links TRBV18 to TRBJ1-2; D is perhaps TRBD1 (6 bases). Per the germline V gene, CDR1 is KGHSH and CDR2 is LQKENI. This CDR3 contains 14 residues. V lost 3 bases to trimming and J lost 8 bases, with 16 bases between them. This CDR3 is CASSPGHSGKGYTF. The CDR3 coding sequence is TGTGCCAGCTCACCGGGACACTCAGGGAAAGGCTACACCTTC.

The chain has TRBV30 and TRBJ2-1, with a tentative D call TRBD1 (6 bases). V was pared by 3 bases and J by 0 bases, with 12 bases between. CDR1 GTSNPN and CDR2 SVGIG come from the germline V gene (reference sequence). The CDR3 is 15 amino acids. CDR3 DNA sequence: TGTGCCTGGAGCCGAGGACAGAGCTCCTACAATGAGCAGTTCTTC. Translating gives CAWSRGQSSYNEQFF.

The J gene is TRBJ2-1, the V gene TRBV5-4; 8 bases align to TRBD2. Germline V gene data show CDR1 as SGHNT and CDR2 as YYREEE (reference sequence). This CDR3 is built from 17 residues. With 4 bases clipped from V and 1 base from J, the junction kept 10 bases outside the gene matches. CDR3 sequence: CASSPSASGFSYNEQFF. Written as DNA, the CDR3 is TGTGCCAGCAGCCCTAGCGCTAGCGGGTTTTCCTACAATGAGCAGTTCTTC.

V and J are TRBV29-1 and TRBJ2-3; 12 nucleotides agree with TRBD2. The V segment lost 6 bases and the J segment 11 bases; nucleotides outside the gene matches: 9. The length of the CDR3 is 13 residues. Germline V gene sequence: CDR1 SQVTM, CDR2 ANQGSEA. This CDR3 is CSVRLAGVYVQYF. The CDR3 DNA follows: TGCAGCGTCAGACTAGCGGGGGTTTATGTGCAGTATTTT.

The chain couples TRBV21-1 to TRBJ2-7; the D segment call TRBD2 is taken from the table without a DNA check. TRBV21-1 is a recognized pseudogene. This CDR3 region has 19 residues. This CDR3 is CASSITTSGGPHRSYEQYF. CDR3 DNA sequence: TGTGCCAGCAGCATCACGACTAGCGGGGGCCCCCACCGCTCCTACGAGCAGTACTTC.

This clone has just a few counts. Written as DNA, the CDR3 is TGTGCCAGCGAGCCGGGACAGGGTGTGTCACCCCTCCACTTT. It specifies CASEPGQGVSPLHF. V usage is TRBV6-5 and J usage is TRBJ1-6; 9 positions agree with TRBD1. The CDR3 has 14 residues. V gave up 8 bases and J gave up 10 bases; unmatched junction bases: 9. Germline values: CDR1 MNHEY, CDR2 SVGAGI.

The chain recombines TRBV27 with TRBJ2-7; the D is unclear. Germline assignment: CDR1 MNHEY and CDR2 SMNVEV (reference sequence). The CDR3 is 13 amino acids. Between the trimmed V and J ends, which lost 3 bases and 7 bases, there was a span of 13 bases. The CDR3 here is CASSFDDSREQYF. The CDR3 DNA is TGTGCCAGCAGTTTCGATGACTCTAGGGAGCAGTACTTC.

The rearrangement joins TRBV28 to TRBJ2-5, with 9 bases matching TRBD2. The CDR3 is made up of 14 amino acids. The V gene's germline CDR1 is MDHEN and CDR2 SYDVKM. Trimming at V came to 8 bases and at J to 2 bases, leaving 6 bases not matched to a gene. For the CDR3, the DNA is TGTGCCAGCTCGCTAGCGGGAACTCAAGAGACCCAGTACTTC. Translated: CASSLAGTQETQYF.

The CDR3 reads CASSPRTGAPLHF. The DNA for the CDR3 is TGTGCCAGCAGTCCACGGACAGGGGCACCCCTCCACTTT. This chain joins TRBV6-4 and TRBJ1-6; 9 bases line up with TRBD1. V lost 5 bases, J lost 11 bases, and 4 bases stayed unmatched. CDR1 MRHNA and CDR2 SNTAGT come from the germline V gene. The CDR3 runs 13 residues.

The chain couples TRBV28 to TRBJ1-2; D is unresolved. The CDR3 is made up of 16 amino acids. In germline, CDR1 is MDHEN, CDR2 SYDVKM. V was shortened by 6 bases and J by 1 base, with 18 bases between the two germline ends. The CDR3 bases are TGTGCCAGCAGCCACGGCCCGACCCCGGGTAACTATGGCTACACCTTC. The encoded protein is CASSHGPTPGNYGYTF.

The V call is TRBV5-4, the J call TRBJ2-7; 8 bases map to TRBD2. Germline loops: CDR1 SGHNT, CDR2 YYREEE (reference sequence). V dropped 4 bases and J dropped 7; count of bases not matched to a gene: 13. The CDR3 runs to 15 residues. The CDR3, as DNA: TGTGCCAGCAGCCTCAGCGGGAGAGGGATAGTTGAGCAGTACTTC. It is translated as CASSLSGRGIVEQYF. Looking up the rest from reference TRBV5-4 and TRBJ2-7 gives the full variable domain: ETGVTQSPTHLIKTRGQQVTLRCSSQSGHNTVSWYQQALGQGPQFIFQYYREEENGRGNFPPRFSGLQFPNYSSELNVNALELDDSALYLCASSLSGRGIVEQYFGPGTRLTVT.

The chain uses TRBV27 and TRBJ1-5; no firm D call. This CDR3 spans 13 amino acids. Trimming shortened V by 9 bases and J by 3 bases, and 12 bases separated the two germline ends. Germline CDR1 and CDR2: MNHEY and SMNVEV (reference sequence). CDR3: CASGGPINQPQHF. The CDR3 coding sequence is TGTGCCAGTGGTGGGCCAATCAATCAGCCCCAGCATTTT.

This chain joins TRBV18 and TRBJ2-7; no clear D gene. This CDR3 contains 13 residues. Germline-derived CDR1 and CDR2 are KGHSH and LQKENI. V was cut by 3 bases and J by 12 bases, with 18 bases left in between. The DNA for the CDR3 is TGTGCCAGCTCACCGTCGCTATCCCTCCCACTGTACTTC. Translated, it gives CASSPSLSLPLYF.

The chain is built from TRBV5-6 and TRBJ2-5; tentatively, D is TRBD1 (5 bases). V was clipped by 5 bases and J by 11 bases, with 22 bases between them. Looked up from germline, CDR1 is SGHDT and CDR2 is YYEEEE. The CDR3 has 14 amino acids. CDR3 in DNA: TGTGCCAGCAGTTACCAGGGCTCCCATCGCCAGCAGTACTTC. It specifies CASSYQGSHRQQYF. Combining the CDR3 with reference TRBV5-6 and TRBJ2-5 gives the whole variable domain DAGVTQSPTHLIKTRGQQVTLRCSPKSGHDTVSWYQQALGQGPQFIFQYYEEEERQRGNFPDRFSGHQFPNYSSELNVNALLLGDSALYLCASSYQGSHRQQYFGPGTRLLVL.

The V and J genes are TRBV5-4 and TRBJ2-3; 11 bases are a match to TRBD2. CDR3 length: 16 residues. V was pared by 3 bases and J by 3 bases, with 6 bases of the junction left unmatched. Germline V CDR1 and CDR2: SGHNT, YYREEE (reference sequence). The CDR3 reads CASSWGLAGGTDTQYF. The CDR3 coding sequence is TGTGCCAGCAGCTGGGGGCTAGCGGGAGGTACAGATACGCAGTATTTT.

J is TRBJ2-3 and V is TRBV27, with D possibly TRBD2 on 5 matching bases. This CDR3 is built from 13 residues. With 1 base removed from V and 5 bases from J, the gap between germline ends came to 7 bases. Germline V lookup: CDR1 MNHEY, CDR2 SMNVEV (reference sequence). The CDR3 loop reads CASSLLGRDTQYF. Here the CDR3 DNA reads TGTGCCAGCAGTTTATTAGGGAGAGATACGCAGTATTTT.